What follows are 18 T cell receptor beta chains derived from one specimen sequenced in a study of cytomegalovirus exposure and HLA in healthy donors. Researchers ran the PCR with 60 Vbeta and 13 Jbeta primers. The repertoire was sequenced with immunoSEQ multiplex PCR; TCRdb's copy has only in-frame clones and lacks some. The sample table sets out tens of thousands of clones. The specimen sequenced was PBMCs. The receptors shown here come from a woman between 25 and 40 years old in good health and CMV-seronegative.

This chain uses TRBV28 with TRBJ1-1; D may be TRBD1 (5 bases). CDR1 is MDHEN, CDR2 SYDVKM, per germline. V was pared by 8 bases and J by 3 bases, with 7 bases between. The CDR3 loop spans 11 amino acids. DNA of the CDR3: TGTGCCAGCGGGGCGGACACTGAAGCTTTCTTT. It yields the protein CASGADTEAFF.

This rearrangement joins TRBV4-1 to TRBJ2-5; D is possibly TRBD1 (5 bases). This CDR3 comprises 16 residues. CDR1 MGHRA and CDR2 YSYEKL come from the germline V gene. The germline V and J ends were trimmed by 1 base and 2 bases, with 14 bases remaining between them. As DNA, the CDR3 is TGCGCCAGCAGCCAAGGTGACAGCTGGGATCAAGAGACCCAGTACTTC. Protein product: CASSQGDSWDQETQYF.

The chain employs TRBV6-1 and TRBJ1-1; no reliable D call. Germline values: CDR1 MNHNS, CDR2 SASEGT. CDR3 length: 16 residues. The ends were cut back, 3 bases at V and 0 bases at J, with 14 bases in the middle. The chain's CDR3 is CASSDATDRMNTEAFF. The DNA of the CDR3 is TGTGCCAGCAGTGATGCCACAGATCGAATGAACACTGAAGCTTTCTTT.

The gene calls are TRBV7-9 and TRBJ2-1, with TRBD2 matching over 14 bases. Germline CDR1 is SEHNR and CDR2 is FQNEAQ (reference sequence). With V trimmed by 6 bases and J by 4 bases, 14 bases remained unmatched. The CDR3 has 19 amino acids. This CDR3 is CASRPEGTSGRGGYNEQFF. The CDR3 nucleotides read TGTGCCAGCAGACCCGAAGGGACTAGCGGGAGAGGCGGGTACAATGAGCAGTTCTTC.

The rearrangement links TRBV19 to TRBJ2-2; 7 bases are shared with TRBD1. The CDR3 contains 16 residues. Trimming cost V 1 base and J 1 base; bases outside gene matches: 3. Germline V gene lookup returns CDR1 LNHDA and CDR2 SQIVND (reference sequence). CDR3 region: CASSIGGTVNTGELFF. Written as DNA, the CDR3 is TGTGCCAGTAGTATAGGGGGGACAGTGAACACCGGGGAGCTGTTTTTT.

The rearrangement links TRBV10-1 to TRBJ2-7, with a weak D call TRBD2 (6 bases). This CDR3 comprises 14 residues. Germline CDR1 WNHNN, CDR2 SYGVQD (reference sequence). V was clipped by 7 bases and J by 3 bases, with 16 bases between them. CDR3 loop: CASIRPRRGYEQYF. The CDR3 region has the DNA TGCGCCAGCATACGCCCACGGCGGGGCTACGAGCAGTACTTC.

The chain is built from TRBV18 and TRBJ1-5; D call uncertain. The CDR3 covers 14 residues. The V gene lost 6 bases and the J gene lost 5 bases, with 14 bases spanning the gap. Germline values: CDR1 KGHSH, CDR2 LQKENI. In DNA, the CDR3 is TGTGCCAGCTCCTCGGGAGGGTTGGATCAGCCCCAGCATTTT. This sequence encodes CASSSGGLDQPQHF.

The chain joins TRBV6-5 to TRBJ1-2; TRBD1 is a possible D gene (6 bases). Germline-derived CDR1 and CDR2 are MNHEY and SVGAGI. The CDR3 has 15 residues. The V end lost 4 bases, the J end lost 3 bases, and 15 bases lay between the germline ends. CDR3 nucleotides: TGTGCCAGCAGTTTAAGGGGGGGGAGTCACTATGGCTACACCTTC. Protein sequence: CASSLRGGSHYGYTF.

V is TRBV4-2 and J is TRBJ1-1; TRBD1 aligns across 10 bases. The CDR3 is made up of 16 amino acids. Per the germline V gene, CDR1 is LGHNA and CDR2 is YNFKEQ. V gave up 2 bases and J gave up 2 bases; unmatched junction bases: 5. The CDR3 nucleotides read TGTGCCAGCAGCCAACCCGGGACAGGGGCAAACACTGAAGCTTTCTTT. Its protein is CASSQPGTGANTEAFF.

The chain employs TRBV30 and TRBJ2-2, with D possibly being TRBD2 (6 bases). V lost 0 bases and J 5 bases, leaving 10 bases between the germline ends. Germline CDR1 and CDR2: GTSNPN and SVGIG (reference sequence). This CDR3 region has 14 residues. In DNA, the CDR3 is TGTGCCTGGAGTGTGGGGGGTTGGACCGGGGAGCTGTTTTTT. Translated: CAWSVGGWTGELFF.

This rearrangement joins TRBV5-1 to TRBJ1-2; 9 bases are shared with TRBD1. The CDR3 is 17 amino acids. CDR1 and CDR2 (germline): SGHRS, YFSETQ. V gave up 4 bases and J gave up 3 bases; unmatched junction bases: 13. The CDR3 spells CASSDLQGANIHYGYTF. The CDR3 nucleotides read TGCGCCAGCAGCGACCTACAGGGGGCGAATATCCACTATGGCTACACCTTC.

J is TRBJ2-3 and V is TRBV4-2, with a tentative D call TRBD2 (5 bases). The CDR3 is 18 amino acids. The germline V and J ends were trimmed by 2 bases and 2 bases, with 20 bases remaining between them. Germline values: CDR1 LGHNA, CDR2 YNFKEQ. The CDR3 coding sequence is TGTGCCAGCAGCCAAAGATTTGACGGGGAGCTACTCACAGATACGCAGTATTTT. Protein sequence: CASSQRFDGELLTDTQYF.

The V gene is TRBV5-1, the J gene TRBJ2-3; the match to TRBD2 covers 13 bases. With V trimmed by 4 bases and J by 9 bases, 8 bases remained unmatched. The CDR3 runs to 15 residues. Per the germline V gene, CDR1 is SGHRS and CDR2 is YFSETQ. For the CDR3, the DNA is TGCGCCAGCAGCGCCGGGACTAGCGGGGAAGACACGCAGTATTTT. Translating it yields CASSAGTSGEDTQYF. The full variable domain, with the rest looked up from reference TRBV5-1 and TRBJ2-3, is KAGVTQTPRYLIKTRGQQVTLSCSPISGHRSVSWYQQTPGQGLQFLFEYFSETQRNKGNFPGRFSGRQFSNSRSEMNVSTLELGDSALYLCASSAGTSGEDTQYFGPGTRLTVL.

The V and J genes are TRBV6-1 and TRBJ2-4; TRBD1 matches at 7 bases. The CDR3 extends over 13 amino acids. Germline assignment: CDR1 MNHNS and CDR2 SASEGT. V was clipped by 8 bases and J by 7 bases; unmatched bases: 8. This chain's CDR3 is CASGTTGDNIQYF. In DNA, the CDR3 is TGTGCCAGCGGTACTACAGGGGATAACATTCAGTACTTC.

This chain uses TRBV11-2 with TRBJ2-7, with D unresolved. V was clipped by 5 bases and J by 1 base, with 9 bases between them. Germline CDR1 and CDR2: SGHAT and FQNNGV. This CDR3 comprises 13 residues. Here the CDR3 reads CASSPDTSYEQYF. The DNA of the CDR3 is TGTGCCAGCAGCCCCGACACGTCCTACGAGCAGTACTTC.

The chain employs TRBV5-1 and TRBJ1-1; 8 bases match TRBD1. V trimming: 3 bases; J trimming: 3 bases; junction bases outside the gene matches: 7. The CDR3 length is 15 residues. Germline V gene sequence: CDR1 SGHRS, CDR2 YFSETQ. The CDR3 coding sequence is TGCGCCAGCAGCTCTCGGACAGGGATAGACACTGAAGCTTTCTTT. The encoded protein is CASSSRTGIDTEAFF.

The gene calls are TRBV10-3 and TRBJ1-1, with D tentatively TRBD1 (6 bases). This CDR3 has 13 residues. V lost 2 bases and J 2 bases, leaving 6 bases between the germline ends. In germline, CDR1 is ENHRY, CDR2 SYGVKD. The DNA for the CDR3 is TGTGCCATCAGTGAGGGGGGCAACACTGAAGCTTTCTTT. Protein product: CAISEGGNTEAFF.

V and J are TRBV5-1 and TRBJ1-4, with D tentatively TRBD1 (5 bases). CDR3 length: 14 residues. V was clipped by 0 bases and J by 5 bases, with 8 bases between them. Germline CDR1 SGHRS, CDR2 YFSETQ. CDR3 coding DNA: TGCGCCAGCAGCTTGGCAGGGTCGAATGAAAAACTGTTTTTT. Translated, it gives CASSLAGSNEKLFF.